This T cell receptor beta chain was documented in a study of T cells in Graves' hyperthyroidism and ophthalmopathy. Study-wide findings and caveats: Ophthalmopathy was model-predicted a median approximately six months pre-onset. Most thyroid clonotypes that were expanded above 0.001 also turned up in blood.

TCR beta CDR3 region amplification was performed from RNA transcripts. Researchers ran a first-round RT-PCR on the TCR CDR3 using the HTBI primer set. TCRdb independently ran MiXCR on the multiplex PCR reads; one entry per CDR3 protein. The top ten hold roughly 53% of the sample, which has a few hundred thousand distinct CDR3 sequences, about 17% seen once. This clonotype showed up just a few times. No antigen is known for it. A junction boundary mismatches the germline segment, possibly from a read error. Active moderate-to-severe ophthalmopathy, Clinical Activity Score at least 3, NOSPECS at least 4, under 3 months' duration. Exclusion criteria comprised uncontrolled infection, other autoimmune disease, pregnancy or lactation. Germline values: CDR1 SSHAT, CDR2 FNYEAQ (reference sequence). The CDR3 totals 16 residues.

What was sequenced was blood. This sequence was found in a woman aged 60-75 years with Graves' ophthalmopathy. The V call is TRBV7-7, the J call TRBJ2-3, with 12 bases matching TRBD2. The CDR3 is CASSPSGGASTDTQYF. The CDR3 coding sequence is TGTGCTAGCAGCCCTAGCGGGGGGGCTAGCACAGATACGCAGTATTTT. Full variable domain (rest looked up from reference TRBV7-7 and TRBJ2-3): GAGVSQSPRYKVTKRGQDVTLRCDPISSHATLYWYQQALGQGPEFLTYFNYEAQPDKSGLPSDRFSAERPEGSISTLTIQRTEQRDSAMYRCASSPSGGASTDTQYFGPGTRLTVL.